The present entry profiles one TCR beta chain with its context. This clone's antigen is unknown. No per-base quality is available; no much larger clone lies one base away. This record belongs to a study of OX40 agonist ivuxolimab in advanced cancers. Turning to the overall study: Ivuxolimab was an agonistic, fully human IgG2 monoclonal antibody directed against OX40 (CD134), a costimulatory receptor. Intravenous ivuxolimab was administered to patients every 2 weeks at six dose levels: 0.01, 0.1, 0.3, 1.5, 3 and 10 mg/kg. Of the approximately 50 patients in dose escalation, some 20 had hepatocellular carcinoma, some 15 had melanoma, 9 had renal cell carcinoma and 9 had head and neck cancer. In the dose-escalation cohort, 70% to 90% of patients were male, and the mean age was around 65 years with a range of about 20 to 80. Prior anti-PD-1, anti-PD-L1 or anti-CTLA-4 therapy was permitted, and approximately 41% of dose-escalation patients had received checkpoint inhibitors. Partial responses occurred in three dose-escalation patients: two with cutaneous melanoma and one with hepatocellular carcinoma. Peripheral TCRbeta sequencing aimed to test whether ivuxolimab altered TCR sequence diversity and caused clonal T-cell expansion. The paper describes the monotherapy dose-escalation part (N of about 54 patients) of the phase I trial of ivuxolimab.

The trial excluded patients who had a history of autoimmune disease or who were on systemic immunosuppression. In every dose cohort, peripheral blood was drawn for TCR sequencing at baseline, cycle 4 day 1, and cycle 7 day 1. The samples were taken from a phase I, first-in-human, multicenter, open-label dose-escalation trial of ivuxolimab. Adults with locally advanced or metastatic head and neck squamous cell, hepatocellular, melanoma or renal cell carcinoma were enrolled in the trial. Before TCR sequencing, CD4+ T cells and CD8+ T cells from peripheral blood were sorted into separate populations. To sequence the TCRbeta CDR3 region, genomic DNA was isolated from the sorted cells. The immunoSEQ Assay was used to sequence the TCRbeta CDR3 regions. Drawn from immuneACCESS, this table holds only the in-frame rearrangements with V and J called that TCRdb kept. Clones are partly lost; checked studies trace under half to an unresolved V gene and leave the rest unexplained. In this sample the table shows approximately 70,000 clones, roughly 83% of which occur a single time. Approximately 7% of the sample is held by the ten biggest clonotypes.

Overall results and qualifications from the work: After ivuxolimab, CD8+ T cells had more expanded clones than CD4+ T cells on average. The antigen specificity of the peripheral T cells that underwent clonal expansion was not determined. In the 0.1-3.0 mg/kg groups, partial responders had among the lowest normalized peripheral clonal expansion, particularly in CD8+ T cells. Low levels of normalized T-cell clonal expansion were also seen in some patients who did not respond. Clonal expansion of both CD4+ and CD8+ blood T cells was observed from baseline to week 6 at doses 0.1 to 3.0 mg/kg.

Cut back by 0 bases and 7 bases, the V and J ends lie 11 bases apart. CDR3 length: 15 amino acids, cysteine to phenylalanine. Of the read, only the CDR3 DNA is kept; its 45 bases are in frame from base 1. As encoded in the germline V gene, CDR1 is SGDLS while CDR2 is YYNGEE. Rearrangement joined TRBV9 to TRBJ1-6; a tentative D match to TRBD1 spans 5 bases. The sample consisted of CD4+ or CD8+ T cells sorted from blood, taken in a trial of the OX40 agonist ivuxolimab. This TCR came from an adult with an advanced solid tumor such as melanoma, head and neck, liver or kidney cancer. The CDR3 reads as follows: CASSVADSLNSPLHF. The DNA sequence follows: TGTGCCAGCAGCGTAGCAGACAGCTTAAATTCACCCCTCCACTTT.